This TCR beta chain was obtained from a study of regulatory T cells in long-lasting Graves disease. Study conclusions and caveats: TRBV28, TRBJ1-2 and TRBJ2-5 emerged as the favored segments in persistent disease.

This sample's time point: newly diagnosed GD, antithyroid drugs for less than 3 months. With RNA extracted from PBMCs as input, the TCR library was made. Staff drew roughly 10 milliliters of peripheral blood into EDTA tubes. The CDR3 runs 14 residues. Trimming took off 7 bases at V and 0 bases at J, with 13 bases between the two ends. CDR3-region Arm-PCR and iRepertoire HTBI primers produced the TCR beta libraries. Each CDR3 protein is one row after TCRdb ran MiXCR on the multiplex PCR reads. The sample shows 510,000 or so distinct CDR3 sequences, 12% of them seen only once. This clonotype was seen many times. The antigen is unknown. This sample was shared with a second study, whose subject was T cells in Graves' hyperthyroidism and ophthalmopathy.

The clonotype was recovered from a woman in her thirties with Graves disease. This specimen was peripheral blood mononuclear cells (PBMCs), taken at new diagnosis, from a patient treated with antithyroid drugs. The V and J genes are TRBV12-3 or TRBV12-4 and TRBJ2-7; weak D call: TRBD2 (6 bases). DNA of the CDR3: TGTGCCAGCACCCAGCGGGCCCGCTCCTACGAGCAGTACTTC. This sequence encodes CASTQRARSYEQYF.